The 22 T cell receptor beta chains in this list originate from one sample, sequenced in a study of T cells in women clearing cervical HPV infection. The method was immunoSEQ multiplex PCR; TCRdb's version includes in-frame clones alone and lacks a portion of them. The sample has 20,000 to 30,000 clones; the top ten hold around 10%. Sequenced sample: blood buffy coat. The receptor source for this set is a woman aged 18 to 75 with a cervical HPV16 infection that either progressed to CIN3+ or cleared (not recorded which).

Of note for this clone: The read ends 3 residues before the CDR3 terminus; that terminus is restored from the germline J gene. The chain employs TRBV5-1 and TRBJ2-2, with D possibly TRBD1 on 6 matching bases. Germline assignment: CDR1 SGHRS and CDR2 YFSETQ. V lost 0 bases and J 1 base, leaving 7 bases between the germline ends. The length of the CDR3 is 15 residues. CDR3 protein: CASSLAGQNTGELFF. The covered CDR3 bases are TGCGCCAGCAGCTTGGCGGGACAGAACACCGGGGAG.

CDR3 loop: CASRDRTGNTEAFF. CDR3 DNA (partial): TGTGCCAGTAGGGACCGGACAGGGAACACTGAA. The J gene is TRBJ1-1, the V gene TRBV19; TRBD1 matches 7 bases. The CDR3 is cut off 3 residues early in the read; its end comes from the germline J gene. The CDR3 loop spans 14 amino acids. Germline V lookup: CDR1 LNHDA, CDR2 SQIVND (reference sequence). J lost 1 base, V lost 6 bases, and 5 bases had no gene match.

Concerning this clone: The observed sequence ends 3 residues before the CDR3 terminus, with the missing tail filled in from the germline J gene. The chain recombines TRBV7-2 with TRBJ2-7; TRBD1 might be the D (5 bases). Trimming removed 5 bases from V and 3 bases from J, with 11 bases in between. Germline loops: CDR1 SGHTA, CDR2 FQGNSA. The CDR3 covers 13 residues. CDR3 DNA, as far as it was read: TGTGCCAGCAGCCGGACAAACCTCTACGAG. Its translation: CASSRTNLYE. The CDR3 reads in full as CASSRTNLYEQYF.

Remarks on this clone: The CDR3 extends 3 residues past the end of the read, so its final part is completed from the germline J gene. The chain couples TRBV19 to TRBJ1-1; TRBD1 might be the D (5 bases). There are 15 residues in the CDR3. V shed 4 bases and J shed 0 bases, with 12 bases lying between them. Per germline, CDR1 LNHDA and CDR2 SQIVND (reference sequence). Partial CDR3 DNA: TGTGCCAGTAGTAGCTCGACAGATATGAACACTGAA. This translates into CASSSSTDMNTE. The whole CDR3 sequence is CASSSSTDMNTEAFF.

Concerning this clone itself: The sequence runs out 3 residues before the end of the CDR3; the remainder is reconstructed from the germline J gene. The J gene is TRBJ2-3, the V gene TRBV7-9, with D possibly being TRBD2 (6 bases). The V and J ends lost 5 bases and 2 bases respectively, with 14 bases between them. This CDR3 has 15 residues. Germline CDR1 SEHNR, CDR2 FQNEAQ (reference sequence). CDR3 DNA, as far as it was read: TGTGCCAGCAGCCTAGATGCGGGGTCCACAGATACG. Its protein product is CASSLDAGSTDT. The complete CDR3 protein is CASSLDAGSTDTQYF.

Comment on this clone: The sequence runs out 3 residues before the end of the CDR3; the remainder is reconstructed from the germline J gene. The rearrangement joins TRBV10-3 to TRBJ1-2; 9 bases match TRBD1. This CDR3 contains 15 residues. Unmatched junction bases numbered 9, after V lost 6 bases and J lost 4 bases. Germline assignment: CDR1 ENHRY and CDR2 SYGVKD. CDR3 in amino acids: CAISAPGQGTYGYTF. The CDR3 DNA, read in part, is TGTGCCATCAGCGCACCGGGACAGGGAACCTATGGC.

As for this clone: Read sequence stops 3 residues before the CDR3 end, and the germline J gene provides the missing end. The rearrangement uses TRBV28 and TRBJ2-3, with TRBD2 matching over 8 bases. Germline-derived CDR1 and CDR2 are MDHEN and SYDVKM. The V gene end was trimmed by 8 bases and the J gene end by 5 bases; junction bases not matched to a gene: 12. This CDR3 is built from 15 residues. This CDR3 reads CASGSLAGFGDTQYF. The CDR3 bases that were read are TGTGCCAGCGGCTCCCTAGCGGGTTTTGGAGATACG.

The sequenced CDR3 bases are TGTGCCAGCAGCTCACCGGGACAGAAAGAGACC. Translation gives CASSSPGQKET. The whole CDR3 region reads CASSSPGQKETQYF. The chain joins TRBV7-2 to TRBJ2-5; 7 bases align to TRBD1. The missing CDR3 end, 3 residues past where the read stops, is filled in from the germline J gene. This CDR3 has 14 amino acids. Per the germline V gene, CDR1 is SGHTA and CDR2 is FQGNSA. With V trimmed by 4 bases and J by 3 bases, 5 bases remained unmatched.

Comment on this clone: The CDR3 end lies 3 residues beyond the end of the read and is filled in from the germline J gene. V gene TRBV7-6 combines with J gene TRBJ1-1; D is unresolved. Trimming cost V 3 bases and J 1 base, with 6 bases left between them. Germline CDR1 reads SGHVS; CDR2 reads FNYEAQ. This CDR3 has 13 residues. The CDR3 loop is CASSFNRNTEAFF. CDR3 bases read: TGTGCCAGCAGCTTTAACAGGAACACTGAA.

CDR3: CSASSGASGANVLTF. The sequenced part of the CDR3 DNA is TGCAGTGCTTCTAGCGGAGCGTCTGGGGCCAACGTC. The J gene is TRBJ2-6, the V gene TRBV20-1, with TRBD2 matching over 7 bases. The read is 3 residues too short to cover the CDR3 end, so that end is filled in from the germline J gene. With V trimmed by 5 bases and J by 1 base, 5 bases remained unmatched. The CDR3 contains 15 residues. Germline values: CDR1 DFQATT, CDR2 SNEGSKA (reference sequence).

The CDR3 sequence: CASSPPAGGAYEQFF. The covered CDR3 bases are TGTGCCAGCAGTCCTCCAGCGGGAGGGGCTTATGAG. V and J are TRBV28 and TRBJ2-1; 10 positions match TRBD2. The CDR3 is cut off 3 residues early in the read; its end comes from the germline J gene. The trim removed 5 bases at V and 8 bases at J, leaving 9 bases unmatched. CDR1 is MDHEN and CDR2 is SYDVKM in the germline V gene. This CDR3 is 15 amino acids long.

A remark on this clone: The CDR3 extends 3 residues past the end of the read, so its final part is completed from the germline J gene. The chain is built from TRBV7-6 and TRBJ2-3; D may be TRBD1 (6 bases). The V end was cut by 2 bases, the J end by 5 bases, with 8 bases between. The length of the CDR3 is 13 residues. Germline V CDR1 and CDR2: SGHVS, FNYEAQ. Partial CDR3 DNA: TGTGCCAGCAGCTTAATACAGGGAGATACG. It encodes CASSLIQGDT. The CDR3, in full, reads CASSLIQGDTQYF.

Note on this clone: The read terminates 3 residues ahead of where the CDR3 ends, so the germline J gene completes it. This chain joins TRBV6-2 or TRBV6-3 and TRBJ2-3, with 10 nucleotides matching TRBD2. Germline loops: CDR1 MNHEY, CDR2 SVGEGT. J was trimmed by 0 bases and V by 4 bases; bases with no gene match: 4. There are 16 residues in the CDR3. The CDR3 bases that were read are TGTGCCAGCAGTTTTACTAGCGGGACTAGCACAGATACG. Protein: CASSFTSGTSTDT. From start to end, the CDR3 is CASSFTSGTSTDTQYF.

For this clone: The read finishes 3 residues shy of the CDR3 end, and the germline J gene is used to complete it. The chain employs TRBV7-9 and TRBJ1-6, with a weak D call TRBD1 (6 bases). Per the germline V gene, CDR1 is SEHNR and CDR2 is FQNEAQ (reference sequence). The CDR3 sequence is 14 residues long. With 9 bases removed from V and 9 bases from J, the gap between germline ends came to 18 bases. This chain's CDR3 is CARASQGQGSPLHF. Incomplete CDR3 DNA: TGTGCCAGAGCGAGTCAGGGGCAGGGTTCACCC.

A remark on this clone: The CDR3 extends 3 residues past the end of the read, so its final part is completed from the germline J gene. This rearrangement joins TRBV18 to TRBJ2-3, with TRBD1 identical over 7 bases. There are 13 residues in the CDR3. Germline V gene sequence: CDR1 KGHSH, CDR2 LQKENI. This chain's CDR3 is CASSRDRQETQYF. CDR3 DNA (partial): TGTGCCAGCTCACGGGACAGACAAGAGACG.

The sequenced CDR3 bases are TGCAGTGCTACAGTTTCCTACGAG. As protein: CSATVSYE. The CDR3 as a whole reads CSATVSYEQYF. The J gene is TRBJ2-7, the V gene TRBV20-1, with D hard to call. Coverage ceases 3 residues before the CDR3 finishes, and the germline J gene fills in the end. The CDR3 consists of 11 residues. The V end lost 4 bases, the J end lost 1 base, and 5 bases lay between the germline ends. Germline assignment: CDR1 DFQATT and CDR2 SNEGSKA (reference sequence).

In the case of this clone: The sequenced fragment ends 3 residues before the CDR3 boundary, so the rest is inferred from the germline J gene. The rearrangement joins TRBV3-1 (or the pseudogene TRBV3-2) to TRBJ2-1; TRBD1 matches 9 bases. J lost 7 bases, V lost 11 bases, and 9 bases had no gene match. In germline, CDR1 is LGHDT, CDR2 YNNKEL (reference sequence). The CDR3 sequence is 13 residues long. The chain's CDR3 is CAHLGQGLNEQFF. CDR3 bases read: TGTGCCCACCTCGGACAGGGGTTGAATGAG.

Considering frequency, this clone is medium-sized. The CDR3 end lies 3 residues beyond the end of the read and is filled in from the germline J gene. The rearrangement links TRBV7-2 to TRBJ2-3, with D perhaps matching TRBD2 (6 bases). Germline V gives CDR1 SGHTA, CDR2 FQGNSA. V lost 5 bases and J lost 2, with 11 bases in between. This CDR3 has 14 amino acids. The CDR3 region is CASSLSGPTDTQYF. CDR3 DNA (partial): TGTGCCAGCAGCCTTAGCGGACCCACAGATACG.

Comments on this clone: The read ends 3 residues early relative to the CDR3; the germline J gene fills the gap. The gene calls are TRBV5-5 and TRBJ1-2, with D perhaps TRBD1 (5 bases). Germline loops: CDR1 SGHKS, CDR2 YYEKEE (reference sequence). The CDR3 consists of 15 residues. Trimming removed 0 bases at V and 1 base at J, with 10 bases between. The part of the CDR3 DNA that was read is TGTGCCAGCAGCTTGGGGGGCCTCCTTAACTATGGC. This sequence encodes CASSLGGLLNYG. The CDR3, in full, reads CASSLGGLLNYGYTF.

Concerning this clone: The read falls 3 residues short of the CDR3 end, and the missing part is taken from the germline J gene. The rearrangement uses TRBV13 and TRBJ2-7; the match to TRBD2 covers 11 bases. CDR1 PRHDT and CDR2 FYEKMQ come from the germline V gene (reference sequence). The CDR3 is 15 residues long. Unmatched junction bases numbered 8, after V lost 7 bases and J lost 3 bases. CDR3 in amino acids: CASTPRLAGSYEQYF. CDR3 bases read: TGTGCCAGCACCCCCCGACTAGCGGGAAGCTACGAG.

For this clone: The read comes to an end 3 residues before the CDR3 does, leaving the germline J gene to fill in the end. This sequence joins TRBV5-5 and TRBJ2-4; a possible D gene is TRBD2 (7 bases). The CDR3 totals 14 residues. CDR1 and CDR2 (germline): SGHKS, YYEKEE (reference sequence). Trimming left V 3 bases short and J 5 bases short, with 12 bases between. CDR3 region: CASSSRGGENIQYF. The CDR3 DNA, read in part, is TGTGCCAGCAGCTCGAGGGGGGGGGAAAACATT.

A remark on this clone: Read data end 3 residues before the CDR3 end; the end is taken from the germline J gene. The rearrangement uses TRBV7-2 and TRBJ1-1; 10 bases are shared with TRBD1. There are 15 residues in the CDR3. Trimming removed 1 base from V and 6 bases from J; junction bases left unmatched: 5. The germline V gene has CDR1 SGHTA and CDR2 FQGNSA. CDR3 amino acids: CASSLGQGALSEAFF. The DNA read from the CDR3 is TGTGCCAGCAGCTTAGGACAGGGGGCGCTTTCTGAA.